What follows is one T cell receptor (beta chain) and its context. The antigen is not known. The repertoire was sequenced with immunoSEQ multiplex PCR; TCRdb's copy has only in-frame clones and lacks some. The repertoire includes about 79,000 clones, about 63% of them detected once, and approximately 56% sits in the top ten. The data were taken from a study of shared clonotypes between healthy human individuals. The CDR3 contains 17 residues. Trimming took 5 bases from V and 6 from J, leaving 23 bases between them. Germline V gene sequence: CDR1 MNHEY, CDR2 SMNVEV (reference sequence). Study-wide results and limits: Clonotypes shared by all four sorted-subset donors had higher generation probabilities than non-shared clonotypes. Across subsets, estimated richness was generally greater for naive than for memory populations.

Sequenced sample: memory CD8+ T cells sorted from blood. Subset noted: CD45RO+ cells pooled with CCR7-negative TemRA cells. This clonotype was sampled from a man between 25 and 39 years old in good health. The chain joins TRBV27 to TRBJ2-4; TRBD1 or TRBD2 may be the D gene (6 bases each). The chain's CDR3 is CASSQLTVLGGINIQYF. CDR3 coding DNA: TGTGCCAGCAGTCAACTCACGGTTTTAGGGGGGATAAACATTCAGTACTTC.